The clone carrying this T cell receptor beta chain was observed many times. Its matching antigen is unknown. Trimming stripped 5 bases from V and 7 bases from J, with 9 bases between. This CDR3 comprises 12 residues. Germline CDR1 MDHEN, CDR2 SYDVKM. Every individual TCR cDNA molecule carried its own unique molecular identifier, which allowed correction of PCR and sequencing errors. TCRdb reprocessed the 5' RACE reads with MiXCR, giving one entry per CDR3 protein. The table records fewer than 20,000 distinct CDR3 sequences, roughly 6% of them present only once. The data are from a study of spatial heterogeneity in lung cancer. The wider study: Counts of TCR transcripts in tumor regions correlated strongly with a T cell module score (derived from matched bulk RNA-seq).

Regarding time point: sample taken at primary tumor resection. Broader study findings: Intratumoral expanded alpha and beta TCR counts were found to track tumor mutation counts.

This clonotype originated in a female donor with early-stage non-small cell lung cancer. Source: lung tumor tissue, taken at surgery. This chain connects TRBV28 to TRBJ1-5, with D possibly being TRBD1 (6 bases). In DNA, the CDR3 is TGTGCCAGCAGTCTACAGGGCCAGCCCCAGCATTTT. This sequence encodes CASSLQGQPQHF.